The T cell receptor (beta chain) described here comes from a study of blood T cell repertoires in COVID-19. Study summary: Material from acute and convalescent COVID-19 was sourced from the United States, Italy and Spain. Sources were T cells, B-cell-depleted T cells, or PBMCs; the material itself was cDNA or gDNA.

The V and J ends lost 2 bases and 2 bases respectively, with 10 bases between them. The CDR3 has 15 amino acids. The germline V gene has CDR1 MNHEY and CDR2 SVGAGI. Per the authors' pipeline: Researchers report that nucleated cell counts were estimated from reference gene primer amplification. Libraries were prepared by immunoSEQ multiplex PCR; TCRdb keeps only in-frame clonotypes and omits some of them. V and J calls plus clone size are reproduced from that table; the DNA served to infer D and trimming. Here the sample spans 120,000 or so clones, 70% to 90% being singletons. The chain joins TRBV6-5 to TRBJ1-3, with D possibly TRBD1 on 5 matching bases. The clonotype originates from an elderly woman with acute or convalescent COVID-19. The sample comprised peripheral blood. CDR3 DNA sequence: TGTGCCAGCAGTTACGAGCCAGGGCCTGGAAACACCATATATTTT. It is translated as CASSYEPGPGNTIYF.